This T cell receptor (beta chain) was recovered during a study of graft-versus-host responses after intestinal transplantation. About the research overall: Grafts were multivisceral, liver-intestinal, or isolated intestinal. Every recipient underwent anti-thymocyte globulin induction, then tacrolimus and steroids for around three years. Regarding the study as a whole: Early post-transplant HvG declines tracked with peak circulating GvH clone levels. GvH clones detected in recipient marrow included some appearing first in ileum or blood.

Repertoires were generated with immunoSEQ multiplex PCR, while TCRdb's copy carries only in-frame clones and drops some. The sample has more than 90,000 clones; about 93% are singletons. As to this clone: What it binds is unknown. Within the sample, other DNA sequences also encode this same CDR3.

The CDR3 covers 15 residues. Germline assignment: CDR1 LGHNA and CDR2 YNFKEQ. V lost 2 bases to trimming and J lost 1 base, with 11 bases between them. Specimen: unstimulated CD8+ T cells sorted from spleen or lymph node cells, collected before intestinal transplant. The rearrangement joins TRBV4-2 to TRBJ1-1, with D maybe TRBD1 (5 bases). This sequence was found in a human donor who received an intestinal transplant. CDR3 amino acids: CASSQPGTENTEAFF. The DNA for the CDR3 is TGTGCCAGCAGCCAACCTGGGACTGAGAACACTGAAGCTTTCTTT.